Included here is one TCR beta chain sequence, with context. The sample originates from a study of blood T cell repertoires in COVID-19. This CDR3 is built from 16 residues. Germline V gene sequence: CDR1 SGHTA, CDR2 FQGNSA. J lost 6 bases, V lost 7 bases, and 17 bases had no gene match. The repertoire was sequenced with immunoSEQ multiplex PCR; TCRdb's copy has only in-frame clones and lacks some. The sample contains more than 95,000 clones, roughly nine tenths of which appear only once. V usage is TRBV7-2 and J usage is TRBJ1-2, with 7 bases fitting TRBD1. Sequences were obtained from peripheral blood. The TCR comes from a man aged 45-60 years in a cohort sampled during active COVID-19. The CDR3 is CASNRDSRPTRHGYTF. CDR3 nucleotides: TGTGCCAGCAACCGGGACAGCCGCCCTACCCGCCATGGCTACACCTTC.